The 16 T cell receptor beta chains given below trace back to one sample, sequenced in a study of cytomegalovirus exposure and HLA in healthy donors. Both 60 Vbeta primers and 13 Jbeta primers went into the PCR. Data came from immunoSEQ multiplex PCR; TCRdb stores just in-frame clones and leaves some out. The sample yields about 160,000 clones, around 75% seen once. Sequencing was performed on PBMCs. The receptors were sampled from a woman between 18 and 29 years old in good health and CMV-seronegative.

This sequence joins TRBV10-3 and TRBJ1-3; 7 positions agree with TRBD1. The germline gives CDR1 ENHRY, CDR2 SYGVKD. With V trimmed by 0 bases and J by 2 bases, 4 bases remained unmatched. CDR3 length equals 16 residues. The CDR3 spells CAISESRGRPGNTIYF. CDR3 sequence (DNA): TGTGCCATCAGTGAGTCGAGGGGGCGCCCTGGAAACACCATATATTTT.

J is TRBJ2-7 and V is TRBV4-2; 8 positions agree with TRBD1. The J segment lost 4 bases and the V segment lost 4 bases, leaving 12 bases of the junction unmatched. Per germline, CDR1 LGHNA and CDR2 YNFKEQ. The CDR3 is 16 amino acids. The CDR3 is CASSPPGDRRSYEQYF. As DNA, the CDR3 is TGTGCCAGCAGCCCTCCCGGGGACAGGCGCTCGTACGAGCAGTACTTC.

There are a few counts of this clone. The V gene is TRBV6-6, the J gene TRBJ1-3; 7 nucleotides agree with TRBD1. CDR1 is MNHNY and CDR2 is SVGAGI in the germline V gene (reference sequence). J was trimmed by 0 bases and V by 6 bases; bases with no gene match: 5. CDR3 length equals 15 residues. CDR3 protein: CASSRRDSSGNTIYF. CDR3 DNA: TGTGCCAGCAGCCGCCGGGACAGCTCTGGAAACACCATATATTTT.

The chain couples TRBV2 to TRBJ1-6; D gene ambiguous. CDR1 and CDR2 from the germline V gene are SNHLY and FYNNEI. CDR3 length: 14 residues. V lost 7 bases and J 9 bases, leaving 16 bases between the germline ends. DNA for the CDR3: TGTGCCAGCAAGCTGAGGCAACTAACTTCACCCCTCCACTTT. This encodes CASKLRQLTSPLHF.

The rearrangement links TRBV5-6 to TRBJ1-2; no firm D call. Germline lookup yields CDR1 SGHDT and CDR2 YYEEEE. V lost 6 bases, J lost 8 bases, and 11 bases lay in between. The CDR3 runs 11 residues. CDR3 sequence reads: CASINGGGYTF. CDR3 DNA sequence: TGTGCCAGCATCAACGGCGGCGGCTACACCTTC.

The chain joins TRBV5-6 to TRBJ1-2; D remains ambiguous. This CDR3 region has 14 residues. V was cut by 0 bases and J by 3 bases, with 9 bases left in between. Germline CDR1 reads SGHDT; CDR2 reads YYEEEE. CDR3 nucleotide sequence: TGTGCCAGCAGCTTGGCCGGGGATCACTATGGCTACACCTTC. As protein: CASSLAGDHYGYTF.

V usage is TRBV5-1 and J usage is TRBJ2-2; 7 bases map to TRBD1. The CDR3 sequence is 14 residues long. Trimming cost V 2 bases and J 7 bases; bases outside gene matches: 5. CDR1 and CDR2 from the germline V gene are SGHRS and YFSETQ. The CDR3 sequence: CASSLDREGGELFF. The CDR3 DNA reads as TGCGCCAGCAGCTTAGACAGGGAAGGCGGGGAGCTGTTTTTT. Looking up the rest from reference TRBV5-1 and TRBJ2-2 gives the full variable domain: KAGVTQTPRYLIKTRGQQVTLSCSPISGHRSVSWYQQTPGQGLQFLFEYFSETQRNKGNFPGRFSGRQFSNSRSEMNVSTLELGDSALYLCASSLDREGGELFFGEGSRLTVL.

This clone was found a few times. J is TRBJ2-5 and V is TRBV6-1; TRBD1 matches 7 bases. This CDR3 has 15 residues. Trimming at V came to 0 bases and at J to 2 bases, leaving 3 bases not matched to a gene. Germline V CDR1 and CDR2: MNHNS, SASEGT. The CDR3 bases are TGTGCCAGCAGTGAAGCGGGACAGTTACAAGAGACCCAGTACTTC. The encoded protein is CASSEAGQLQETQYF.

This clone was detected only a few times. The CDR3 reads CASSMSARSDEKLFF. In nucleotides, the CDR3 is TGTGCCAGTAGTATGTCGGCCAGGTCGGATGAAAAACTGTTTTTT. The chain employs TRBV19 and TRBJ1-4; no definite D call. CDR3 size: 15 residues. Trimming took off 3 bases at V and 6 bases at J, with 14 bases between the two ends. The germline V gene encodes CDR1 LNHDA and CDR2 SQIVND (reference sequence).

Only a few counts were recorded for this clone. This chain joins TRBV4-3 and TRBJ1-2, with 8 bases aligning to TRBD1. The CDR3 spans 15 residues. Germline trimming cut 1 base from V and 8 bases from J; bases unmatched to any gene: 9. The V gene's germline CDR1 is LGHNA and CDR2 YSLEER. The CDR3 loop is CASSQGPRTGHGYTF. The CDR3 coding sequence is TGCGCCAGCAGCCAAGGACCCCGGACAGGGCACGGCTACACCTTC.

CDR3 region: CASRTGEGYTF. As DNA, the CDR3 is TGTGCCAGCAGGACCGGGGAAGGCTACACCTTC. The chain joins TRBV2 to TRBJ1-2; no reliable D call. Trimming took 6 bases from V and 8 from J, leaving 10 bases between them. Germline CDR1 and CDR2: SNHLY and FYNNEI. The CDR3 totals 11 residues.

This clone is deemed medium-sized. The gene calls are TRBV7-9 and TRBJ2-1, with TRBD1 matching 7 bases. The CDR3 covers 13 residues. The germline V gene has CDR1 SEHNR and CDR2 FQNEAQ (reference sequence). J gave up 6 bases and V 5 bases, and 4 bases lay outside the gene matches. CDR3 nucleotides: TGTGCCAGCAGCAACACAGGGGCCAATGAGCAGTTCTTC. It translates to CASSNTGANEQFF.

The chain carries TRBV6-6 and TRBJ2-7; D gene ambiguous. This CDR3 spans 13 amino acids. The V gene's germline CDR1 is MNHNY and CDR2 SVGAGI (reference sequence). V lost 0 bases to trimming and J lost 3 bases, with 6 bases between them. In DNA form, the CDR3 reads TGTGCCAGCAGTTACTCGAAGAGCTACGAGCAGTACTTC. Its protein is CASSYSKSYEQYF.

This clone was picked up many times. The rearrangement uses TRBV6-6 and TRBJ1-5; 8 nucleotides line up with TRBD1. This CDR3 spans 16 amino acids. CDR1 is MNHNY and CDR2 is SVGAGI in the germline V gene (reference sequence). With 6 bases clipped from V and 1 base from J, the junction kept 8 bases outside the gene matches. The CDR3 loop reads CASSSQNRGSNQPQHF. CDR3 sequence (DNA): TGTGCCAGCAGCTCACAAAACAGGGGGAGCAATCAGCCCCAGCATTTT.

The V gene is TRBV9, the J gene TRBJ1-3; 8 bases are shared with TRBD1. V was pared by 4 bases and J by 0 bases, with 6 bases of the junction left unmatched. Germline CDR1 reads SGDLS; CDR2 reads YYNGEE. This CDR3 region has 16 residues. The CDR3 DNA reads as TGTGCCAGCAGCTTTGGACAGGGCCCCTCTGGAAACACCATATATTTT. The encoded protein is CASSFGQGPSGNTIYF.

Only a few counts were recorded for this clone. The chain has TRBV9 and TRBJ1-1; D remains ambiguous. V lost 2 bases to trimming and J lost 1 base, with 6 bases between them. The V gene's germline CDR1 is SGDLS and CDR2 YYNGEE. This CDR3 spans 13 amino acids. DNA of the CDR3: TGTGCCAGCAGCGTCGAGCCGAACACTGAAGCTTTCTTT. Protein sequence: CASSVEPNTEAFF.